These 29 T cell receptor beta chains share one sample of origin, sequenced in a study of cytomegalovirus exposure and HLA in healthy donors. Assay: immunoSEQ multiplex PCR; the TCRdb copy retains only in-frame clones and omits some. Among 150,000 to 200,000 clones listed, about 82% were seen once. Sequenced: PBMCs. The receptors were gathered from a woman aged 18 to 35 in good health and CMV-seronegative.

The chain uses TRBV2 and TRBJ1-6, with 10 positions matching TRBD1. V lost 6 bases to trimming and J lost 7 bases; unmatched junction nucleotides: 6. The CDR3 has 15 residues. Germline V gene lookup returns CDR1 SNHLY and CDR2 FYNNEI. This chain's CDR3 is CASRATGGINSPLHF. DNA for the CDR3: TGTGCCAGCAGAGCGACAGGGGGCATCAATTCACCCCTCCACTTT. The full variable domain, its missing parts supplied by reference TRBV2 and TRBJ1-6, is EPEVTQTPSHQVTQMGQEVILRCVPISNHLYFYWYRQILGQKVEFLVSFYNNEISEKSEIFDDQFSVERPDGSNFTLKIRSTKLEDSAMYFCASRATGGINSPLHFGNGTRLTVT.

The genes are TRBV18 and TRBJ2-1, with D possibly being TRBD2 (6 bases). Trimming removed 3 bases at V and 0 bases at J, with 6 bases between. Germline V gives CDR1 KGHSH, CDR2 LQKENI. The CDR3 is 14 amino acids. Written as DNA, the CDR3 is TGTGCCAGCTCACCGACTAGCTCCTACAATGAGCAGTTCTTC. Encoded protein: CASSPTSSYNEQFF.

V usage is TRBV11-3 and J usage is TRBJ2-5; 9 nucleotides agree with TRBD2. The CDR3 length is 16 residues. CDR1 is SGHNT and CDR2 is YENEEA in the germline V gene. J lost 3 bases, V lost 1 base, and 6 bases had no gene match. CDR3 loop: CASSLGVAGEKETQYF. The CDR3 DNA sequence: TGTGCCAGCAGCTTAGGAGTAGCGGGGGAGAAAGAGACCCAGTACTTC.

The rearrangement joins TRBV7-9 to TRBJ1-5; TRBD1 matches 9 bases. J lost 5 bases, V lost 3 bases, and 11 bases had no gene match. In germline, CDR1 is SEHNR, CDR2 FQNEAQ (reference sequence). The CDR3 totals 17 residues. CDR3 residues: CASSFRQGEGRDQPQHF. The CDR3, as DNA: TGTGCCAGCAGCTTCAGACAGGGGGAGGGTCGGGATCAGCCCCAGCATTTT.

V gene TRBV2 combines with J gene TRBJ2-1; 11 positions match TRBD2. The V and J ends lost 7 bases and 12 bases, in that order; junction bases with no gene match: 8. CDR3 size: 13 residues. Germline V gene data show CDR1 as SNHLY and CDR2 as FYNNEI. The CDR3 nucleotides read TGTGCCAGCACTAGCGGGGGGAGTTATAGGCAGTTCTTC. Amino acid sequence: CASTSGGSYRQFF.

The chain combines TRBV10-2 with TRBJ2-3, with 8 positions matching TRBD2. V dropped 6 bases and J dropped 1; count of bases not matched to a gene: 0. CDR1 and CDR2 (germline): WSHSY, SAAADI. The CDR3 contains 13 residues. The CDR3 is CASRLAGTDTQYF. The CDR3 DNA reads as TGCGCCAGCAGACTAGCGGGCACAGATACGCAGTATTTT.

The chain is built from TRBV29-1 and TRBJ2-1, with 9 positions matching TRBD2. V shed 6 bases, J shed 6 bases, and the junction held 9 bases outside the gene matches. The CDR3 loop spans 14 amino acids. The germline V gene encodes CDR1 SQVTM and CDR2 ANQGSEA. The CDR3 spells CSVVPGLATNEQFF. The CDR3 region has the DNA TGCAGCGTGGTTCCGGGACTAGCCACCAATGAGCAGTTCTTC.

The chain is built from TRBV9 and TRBJ2-7; TRBD2 aligns across 8 bases. The CDR3 is 15 amino acids. Trimming at V came to 0 bases and at J to 3 bases, leaving 5 bases not matched to a gene. Germline CDR1 reads SGDLS; CDR2 reads YYNGEE. The CDR3 DNA sequence: TGTGCCAGCAGCGTAGGGGCGGGGGGTGTCTACGAGCAGTACTTC. This translates into CASSVGAGGVYEQYF.

The chain joins TRBV5-1 to TRBJ2-7; 9 nucleotides align to TRBD1. CDR3 size: 14 residues. After removal of 5 bases from V and 7 bases from J, the junction contained 10 bases not matched to a gene. CDR1 and CDR2 from the germline V gene are SGHRS and YFSETQ. The DNA of the CDR3 is TGCGCCAGCAGATCCGGGACAGGGCTTGGTGAGCAGTACTTC. Amino acid sequence: CASRSGTGLGEQYF.

The rearrangement joins TRBV6-5 to TRBJ1-2; D gene ambiguous. From germline, CDR1 is MNHEY and CDR2 SVGAGI. This CDR3 contains 13 residues. The V end was cut by 5 bases, the J end by 1 base, with 8 bases between. CDR3 loop: CASSSRDNYGYTF. The CDR3 DNA follows: TGTGCCAGCAGTAGTAGAGATAACTATGGCTACACCTTC.

This sequence joins TRBV7-6 and TRBJ1-2, with D unresolved. Germline V gives CDR1 SGHVS, CDR2 FNYEAQ. CDR3 size: 15 residues. V lost 5 bases, J lost 7 bases, and 20 bases lay in between. The CDR3 sequence is CASSPNSGGSGGYTF. The CDR3 DNA reads TGTGCCAGCAGCCCCAATAGTGGAGGGTCGGGTGGCTACACCTTC. Full variable domain (rest looked up from reference TRBV7-6 and TRBJ1-2): GAGVSQSPRYKVTKRGQDVALRCDPISGHVSLYWYRQALGQGPEFLTYFNYEAQQDKSGLPNDRFSAERPEGSISTLTIQRTEQRDSAMYRCASSPNSGGSGGYTFGSGTRLTVV.

The chain links TRBV7-8 to TRBJ1-1; 7 bases line up with TRBD1. CDR3 length: 15 amino acids. Germline V lookup: CDR1 SGHVS, CDR2 FQNEAQ. V dropped 0 bases and J dropped 11; count of bases not matched to a gene: 12. CDR3 coding DNA: TGTGCCAGCAGCTTAGCGGCAGGGGGGTTCCGAGGGGCTTTCTTT. This translates into CASSLAAGGFRGAFF.

The chain recombines TRBV20-1 with TRBJ2-5, with a possible D match to TRBD2 (5 bases). The germline gives CDR1 DFQATT, CDR2 SNEGSKA (reference sequence). V dropped 5 bases and J dropped 7 bases, with 8 bases sitting between them. This CDR3 contains 10 residues. The CDR3 coding sequence is TGCAGTGCTGTAGCGAGGACCCAGTACTTC. As protein: CSAVARTQYF.

The chain carries TRBV11-2 and TRBJ2-7, with TRBD1 matching 7 bases. Germline CDR1 SGHAT, CDR2 FQNNGV. The CDR3 covers 14 residues. J was trimmed by 4 bases and V by 3 bases; bases with no gene match: 6. CDR3 sequence: CASSLTTGPYEQYF. The DNA for the CDR3 is TGTGCCAGCAGCTTGACGACAGGGCCTTACGAGCAGTACTTC.

The chain recombines TRBV6-1 with TRBJ2-7, with TRBD1 matching over 11 bases. The CDR3 is 19 amino acids. Trimming took 4 bases from V and 0 from J; bases not matched to a gene: 14. Germline CDR1 MNHNS, CDR2 SASEGT. CDR3 sequence: CASSVGTGGVSGPSYEQYF. CDR3 DNA: TGTGCCAGCAGTGTGGGGACAGGGGGTGTTAGCGGGCCCTCCTACGAGCAGTACTTC.

This clone was counted a few times. The chain joins TRBV30 to TRBJ2-7; D is perhaps TRBD1 (6 bases). Germline V gene data show CDR1 as GTSNPN and CDR2 as SVGIG (reference sequence). V was clipped by 2 bases and J by 3 bases, with 11 bases between them. CDR3 length equals 13 residues. CDR3 bases: TGTGCCTGGAGTTTAGGGACATTCTACGAGCAGTACTTC. Translation gives CAWSLGTFYEQYF.

There are a few counts of this clone. The chain is built from TRBV7-8 and TRBJ1-2; the D gene is possibly TRBD1 (6 bases). Germline values: CDR1 SGHVS, CDR2 FQNEAQ. V lost 1 base, J lost 7 bases, and 13 bases lay in between. The CDR3 covers 14 residues. The chain's CDR3 is CASSLVNRESGYTF. The DNA for the CDR3 is TGTGCCAGCAGCTTAGTAAACAGGGAAAGTGGCTACACCTTC. The full variable domain, in which reference TRBV7-8 and TRBJ1-2 provide the parts outside the CDR3, is GAGVSQSPRYKVAKRGQDVALRCDPISGHVSLFWYQQALGQGPEFLTYFQNEAQLDKSGLPSDRFFAERPEGSVSTLKIQRTQQEDSAVYLCASSLVNRESGYTFGSGTRLTVV.

The genes are TRBV27 and TRBJ2-1; 13 nucleotides agree with TRBD2. This CDR3 comprises 16 residues. V shed 7 bases and J 7 bases; nucleotides not matched to a gene: 10. In germline, CDR1 is MNHEY, CDR2 SMNVEV (reference sequence). CDR3 nucleotides: TGTGCCAGCACCACTAGCGGGAGGGCCGTAGGGAATGAGCAGTTCTTC. It codes for CASTTSGRAVGNEQFF.

The chain links TRBV30 to TRBJ1-1; D is uncertain. V lost 1 base and J 6 bases, leaving 15 bases between the germline ends. Germline V gene sequence: CDR1 GTSNPN, CDR2 SVGIG (reference sequence). The CDR3 loop spans 14 amino acids. CDR3 sequence reads: CAWSEAGEVAEAFF. The CDR3, as DNA: TGTGCCTGGAGTGAGGCTGGGGAGGTGGCTGAAGCTTTCTTT.

The rearrangement joins TRBV9 to TRBJ2-7; D may be TRBD1 (5 bases). The CDR3 spans 14 residues. V was trimmed by 3 bases and J by 2 bases, leaving 12 bases between them. Germline CDR1 is SGDLS and CDR2 is YYNGEE. The CDR3 sequence is CASSALAGPYEQYF. DNA for the CDR3: TGTGCCAGCAGCGCCTTAGCAGGGCCCTACGAGCAGTACTTC.

Turning to this clone: The sample holds other DNA sequences that translate to the same CDR3. The chain carries TRBV7-6 and TRBJ2-5; TRBD1 is a possible D gene (6 bases). This CDR3 region has 12 residues. V shed 3 bases and J shed 5 bases, with 7 bases lying between them. Germline values: CDR1 SGHVS, CDR2 FNYEAQ. This chain's CDR3 is CASSLRGETQYF. CDR3 nucleotides: TGTGCCAGCAGCTTGAGGGGGGAGACCCAGTACTTC.

The chain links TRBV5-1 to TRBJ2-3; 8 nucleotides agree with TRBD2. This CDR3 spans 16 amino acids. Germline V gene lookup returns CDR1 SGHRS and CDR2 YFSETQ. V gave up 4 bases and J gave up 2 bases; unmatched junction bases: 9. The CDR3, as DNA: TGCGCCAGCAGCCCTGGGGTTAGCGGGACCACAGATACGCAGTATTTT. Translation: CASSPGVSGTTDTQYF.

The chain has TRBV6-4 and TRBJ1-2, with 12 positions matching TRBD1. Unmatched junction bases numbered 9, after V lost 5 bases and J lost 5 bases. The CDR3 is made up of 16 amino acids. CDR1 is MRHNA and CDR2 is SNTAGT in the germline V gene. The CDR3 region is CASSPGQGAPGYGYTF. The CDR3 nucleotides are TGTGCCAGCAGTCCGGGACAGGGGGCGCCTGGGTATGGCTACACCTTC.

V and J are TRBV6-6 and TRBJ1-1; D gene unclear. CDR1 is MNHNY and CDR2 is SVGAGI in the germline V gene (reference sequence). The CDR3 totals 12 residues. Trimming pared 6 bases from V and 11 bases from J, leaving 16 bases between. CDR3 protein: CASSLGSQVAFF. CDR3 nucleotides: TGTGCCAGCAGCTTAGGGAGTCAGGTGGCTTTCTTT.

CDR3 amino acids: CASSQFRDRSDEQYF. CDR3 DNA: TGTGCCAGCAGCCAGTTCCGGGACAGGTCAGACGAGCAGTACTTC. The J gene is TRBJ2-7, the V gene TRBV14; 8 nucleotides match TRBD1. This CDR3 has 15 amino acids. CDR1 is SGHDN and CDR2 is FVKESK in the germline V gene. V lost 3 bases, J lost 5 bases, and 9 bases stayed unmatched.

This clone was detected once. The chain recombines TRBV10-1 with TRBJ1-1; 7 nucleotides align to TRBD1. The CDR3 has 12 residues. Germline V gives CDR1 WNHNN, CDR2 SYGVQD (reference sequence). With V trimmed by 10 bases and J by 6 bases, 8 bases remained unmatched. The CDR3 DNA sequence: TGCGCCACCAATACAGGGGACGCTGAAGCTTTCTTT. This translates into CATNTGDAEAFF.

The chain links TRBV2 to TRBJ1-4, with a possible D match to TRBD1 (6 bases). Trimming left V 6 bases short and J 2 bases short, with 19 bases between. Germline V gene data show CDR1 as SNHLY and CDR2 as FYNNEI. This CDR3 has 17 residues. The CDR3 DNA follows: TGTGCCAGCAGCGTCTCCGGAAGGGGGAGTACTAATGAAAAACTGTTTTTT. Translated: CASSVSGRGSTNEKLFF.

The genes are TRBV30 and TRBJ1-3; 12 bases fit TRBD1. After removal of 0 bases from V and 0 bases from J, the junction contained 6 bases not matched to a gene. The CDR3 is 18 residues long. Germline assignment: CDR1 GTSNPN and CDR2 SVGIG (reference sequence). The CDR3, as DNA: TGTGCCTGGAGTGTCGGGGGGACAGGGGGCACCTCTGGAAACACCATATATTTT. Protein sequence: CAWSVGGTGGTSGNTIYF. The full variable domain, with the rest looked up from reference TRBV30 and TRBJ1-3, is SQTIHQWPATLVQPVGSPLSLECTVEGTSNPNLYWYRQAAGRGLQLLFYSVGIGQISSEVPQNLSASRPQDRQFILSSKKLLLSDSGFYLCAWSVGGTGGTSGNTIYFGEGSWLTVV.

The chain links TRBV5-1 to TRBJ2-7, with D possibly being TRBD1 (6 bases). The CDR3 sequence is 11 residues long. Trimming stripped 4 bases from V and 5 bases from J, with 7 bases between. From germline, CDR1 is SGHRS and CDR2 YFSETQ. The CDR3 DNA reads TGCGCCAGCAGCAGGGACAACGAGCAGTACTTC. This gives the protein CASSRDNEQYF. The full variable domain, completed using reference TRBV5-1 and TRBJ2-7, is KAGVTQTPRYLIKTRGQQVTLSCSPISGHRSVSWYQQTPGQGLQFLFEYFSETQRNKGNFPGRFSGRQFSNSRSEMNVSTLELGDSALYLCASSRDNEQYFGPGTRLTVT.